The 27 T cell receptor beta chains below all came from one sample that was sequenced in a study of cytomegalovirus exposure and HLA in healthy donors. Researchers ran the PCR with 60 Vbeta and 13 Jbeta primers. Method: immunoSEQ multiplex PCR; TCRdb's copy keeps in-frame clones and lacks some. The data contain around 160,000 clones, 65% to 80% of them singletons. The sequencing input was PBMCs. The source is a man aged 35-49 years in good health and CMV-seropositive.

The V gene is TRBV27, the J gene TRBJ1-1, with D unclear. Per the germline V gene, CDR1 is MNHEY and CDR2 is SMNVEV (reference sequence). The V end lost 5 bases, the J end lost 5 bases, and 21 bases lay between the germline ends. CDR3 length equals 16 residues. CDR3 nucleotide sequence: TGTGCCAGCAGTCCCCCCCTAACGATAAGAGGAACTGAAGCTTTCTTT. It yields the protein CASSPPLTIRGTEAFF.

This clone showed up just once. The chain employs TRBV7-8 and TRBJ2-7; a possible D gene is TRBD2 (6 bases). This CDR3 contains 18 residues. Germline V gene data show CDR1 as SGHVS and CDR2 as FQNEAQ. V shed 9 bases and J shed 4 bases, with 31 bases lying between them. The CDR3: CASTNSGLELERVYEQYF. CDR3 coding DNA: TGTGCCAGTACAAATTCGGGACTGGAATTGGAAAGAGTTTACGAGCAGTACTTC.

This chain joins TRBV27 and TRBJ2-1; perhaps TRBD2 as D (6 bases). From germline, CDR1 is MNHEY and CDR2 SMNVEV (reference sequence). The CDR3 sequence is 15 residues long. V shed 4 bases and J shed 3 bases, with 13 bases lying between them. Written as DNA, the CDR3 is TGTGCCAGCAGTTCCCAAAGGGGACTCTACAATGAGCAGTTCTTC. Residues: CASSSQRGLYNEQFF.

CDR3 region: CASGLAKNIQYF. CDR3 coding DNA: TGTGCCAGCGGACTAGCCAAAAACATTCAGTACTTC. The rearrangement links TRBV28 to TRBJ2-4; tentatively, D is TRBD2 (5 bases). V was trimmed by 8 bases and J by 0 bases, leaving 5 bases between them. Germline CDR1 is MDHEN and CDR2 is SYDVKM. The CDR3 has 12 residues.

This chain uses TRBV28 with TRBJ1-5; D is perhaps TRBD1 (6 bases). Germline-derived CDR1 and CDR2 are MDHEN and SYDVKM. Trimming cost V 5 bases and J 2 bases, with 13 bases left between them. This CDR3 has 15 residues. The CDR3 DNA is TGTGCCAGCAGTCCGCACAGGGAAGGCAATCAGCCCCAGCATTTT. Amino acids: CASSPHREGNQPQHF.

This clone was observed a few times. The rearrangement uses TRBV5-4 and TRBJ1-3, with a tentative D call TRBD1 (6 bases). The V gene lost 4 bases and the J gene lost 1 base, with 15 bases spanning the gap. CDR1 is SGHNT and CDR2 is YYREEE in the germline V gene (reference sequence). The CDR3 is 16 residues long. The CDR3 DNA is TGTGCCAGCAGCCGGGCGGGGGGCGCTTCTGGAAACACCATATATTTT. Encoded protein: CASSRAGGASGNTIYF.

The chain combines TRBV13 with TRBJ1-2; D ambiguous. Germline lookup yields CDR1 PRHDT and CDR2 FYEKMQ (reference sequence). Trimming took off 2 bases at V and 8 bases at J, with 6 bases between the two ends. There are 11 residues in the CDR3. The CDR3 nucleotides are TGTGCCAGCAGCTTACAACAGGGCTACACCTTC. Translated, it gives CASSLQQGYTF.

The V call is TRBV21-1, the J call TRBJ2-3; the table's D call TRBD2 went unverified against the DNA. TRBV21-1 is a known pseudogene. CDR3 size: 16 residues. The CDR3 sequence is CASSKSTSGRLDTQYF. The CDR3 coding sequence is TGTGCCAGCAGCAAATCCACTAGCGGGAGACTAGATACGCAGTATTTT.

The chain is built from TRBV11-3 and TRBJ2-4; TRBD2 matches at 8 bases. Germline V gene lookup returns CDR1 SGHNT and CDR2 YENEEA. Trimming at V came to 6 bases and at J to 0 bases, leaving 4 bases not matched to a gene. The length of the CDR3 is 15 residues. The CDR3 region has the DNA TGTGCCAGCAGTAGCGGGGACCTAGCCAAAAACATTCAGTACTTC. It is translated as CASSSGDLAKNIQYF.

This chain uses TRBV5-4 with TRBJ1-3; D is possibly TRBD1 (5 bases). The germline gives CDR1 SGHNT, CDR2 YYREEE (reference sequence). The CDR3 extends over 13 amino acids. The V end was cut by 5 bases, the J end by 4 bases, with 10 bases between. CDR3 coding DNA: TGTGCCAGCAGTTTTTCAGGGGGAAACACCATATATTTT. The encoded protein is CASSFSGGNTIYF.

This chain uses TRBV10-1 with TRBJ2-7, with TRBD2 matching 7 bases. Germline V gene data show CDR1 as WNHNN and CDR2 as SYGVQD (reference sequence). Trimming removed 6 bases from V and 6 bases from J; junction bases left unmatched: 5. The CDR3 covers 12 residues. The chain's CDR3 is CASSGGGGEQYF. The DNA for the CDR3 is TGCGCCAGCAGCGGCGGGGGTGGCGAGCAGTACTTC.

This chain connects TRBV9 to TRBJ2-6; perhaps TRBD1 as D (6 bases). The V gene lost 4 bases and the J gene lost 1 base, with 9 bases spanning the gap. CDR3 length equals 15 residues. From germline, CDR1 is SGDLS and CDR2 YYNGEE. The CDR3 spells CASSPGDSGANVLTF. The DNA for the CDR3 is TGTGCCAGCAGCCCAGGGGATTCTGGGGCCAACGTCCTGACTTTC.

The chain joins TRBV4-2 to TRBJ2-4; TRBD2 agrees at 8 bases. V dropped 0 bases and J dropped 7; count of bases not matched to a gene: 5. This CDR3 comprises 15 residues. Germline CDR1 and CDR2: LGHNA and YNFKEQ. CDR3 amino acids: CASSQEREEGNIQYF. The DNA of the CDR3 is TGTGCCAGCAGCCAAGAGCGGGAGGAGGGGAACATTCAGTACTTC.

The chain is built from TRBV28 and TRBJ1-2; 7 positions agree with TRBD1. V trimming: 6 bases; J trimming: 8 bases; junction bases outside the gene matches: 9. CDR3 size: 13 residues. Germline-derived CDR1 and CDR2 are MDHEN and SYDVKM. Here the CDR3 DNA reads TGTGCCAGCAGGACAGGGAATACACAAGGCTACACCTTC. It codes for CASRTGNTQGYTF.

This clone was recorded a few times. The chain recombines TRBV27 with TRBJ2-7; 8 nucleotides agree with TRBD2. After removal of 11 bases from V and 2 bases from J, the junction contained 5 bases not matched to a gene. The CDR3 runs to 12 residues. The germline V gene encodes CDR1 MNHEY and CDR2 SMNVEV (reference sequence). The CDR3 protein is CAVRGGTYEQYF. In nucleotides, the CDR3 is TGTGCCGTCCGGGGGGGGACCTACGAGCAGTACTTC.

The chain recombines TRBV7-9 with TRBJ1-1; the D is unclear. CDR1 is SEHNR, CDR2 FQNEAQ, per germline (reference sequence). The CDR3 is made up of 13 amino acids. V lost 1 base and J 2 bases, leaving 5 bases between the germline ends. The CDR3 here is CASSLEHNTEAFF. DNA for the CDR3: TGTGCCAGCAGCTTAGAGCACAACACTGAAGCTTTCTTT.

J is TRBJ2-5 and V is TRBV19; weak D call: TRBD2 (5 bases). The J call may be incorrect, as the DNA end agrees better with TRBJ2-7. Germline V gene sequence: CDR1 LNHDA, CDR2 SQIVND (reference sequence). The CDR3 covers 14 residues. CDR3 residues: CASSGGLSSYEQYF. The DNA for the CDR3 is TGTGCCAGCAGCGGAGGACTGAGCTCCTACGAGCAGTACTTC.

V gene TRBV5-6 combines with J gene TRBJ1-5; 8 positions agree with TRBD1. The length of the CDR3 is 14 residues. The germline V gene has CDR1 SGHDT and CDR2 YYEEEE. V lost 0 bases to trimming and J lost 6 bases; unmatched junction nucleotides: 2. The CDR3 sequence is CASSLGTGSQPQHF. The DNA of the CDR3 is TGTGCCAGCAGCTTGGGGACAGGGAGTCAGCCCCAGCATTTT.

V is TRBV5-1 and J is TRBJ2-1; D not certain. Germline CDR1 SGHRS, CDR2 YFSETQ. The CDR3 spans 14 residues. The V end lost 1 base, the J end lost 6 bases, and 11 bases lay between the germline ends. CDR3 coding DNA: TGCGCCAGCAGCTTGCGGTTCCCCATCAATGAGCAGTTCTTC. It encodes CASSLRFPINEQFF.

This clone was detected once. V is TRBV28 and J is TRBJ2-5, with 7 bases aligning to TRBD1. Germline CDR1 reads MDHEN; CDR2 reads SYDVKM. J gave up 1 base and V 10 bases, and 3 bases lay outside the gene matches. This CDR3 contains 12 residues. CDR3 sequence reads: CATGGIQETQYF. CDR3 coding DNA: TGTGCCACAGGGGGAATCCAAGAGACCCAGTACTTC.

The J gene is TRBJ2-6, the V gene TRBV18; no firm D call. CDR1 is KGHSH, CDR2 LQKENI, per germline. V was shortened by 4 bases and J by 0 bases, with 7 bases between the two germline ends. The CDR3 runs to 15 residues. CDR3 DNA: TGTGCCAGCTCACGGGCGAACTCTGGGGCCAACGTCCTGACTTTC. This codes for CASSRANSGANVLTF.

The rearrangement links TRBV29-1 to TRBJ1-1, with 8 bases aligning to TRBD1. Germline CDR1 is SQVTM and CDR2 is ANQGSEA. Trimming at V came to 3 bases and at J to 5 bases, leaving 8 bases not matched to a gene. The length of the CDR3 is 14 residues. The CDR3 DNA follows: TGCAGCGTTGACGTCCCAGGGGGCCGGACTGAAGCTTTCTTT. Its translation: CSVDVPGGRTEAFF.

Comments on this clone: One junction end disagrees with the germline gene, perhaps due to a read error. V gene TRBV15 combines with J gene TRBJ2-1; TRBD2 aligns across 10 bases. Germline V gene data show CDR1 as LNHNV and CDR2 as YYDKDF (reference sequence). This CDR3 has 17 amino acids. CDR3 loop: CATSRDSSGRRYNEQFF. The CDR3 coding sequence is TGTGCCACCAGTAGAGATAGTAGCGGGAGGCGCTACAATGAGCAGTTCTTC.

The gene calls are TRBV2 and TRBJ1-2; 8 nucleotides agree with TRBD1. Germline V gene lookup returns CDR1 SNHLY and CDR2 FYNNEI. Unmatched junction bases numbered 8, after V lost 2 bases and J lost 12 bases. The CDR3 is made up of 13 amino acids. CDR3 DNA sequence: TGTGCCAGCAGTGAACCCCGACAGGGGAAAAACACCTTC. Residues: CASSEPRQGKNTF.

This clone was recorded once. V usage is TRBV2 and J usage is TRBJ2-5; perhaps TRBD1 as D (6 bases). Per the germline V gene, CDR1 is SNHLY and CDR2 is FYNNEI. The CDR3 runs to 14 residues. Trimming stripped 6 bases from V and 4 bases from J, with 15 bases between. This CDR3 reads CASRTDRNGETQYF. The CDR3 DNA reads TGTGCCAGCAGGACCGACAGGAATGGAGAGACCCAGTACTTC.

This rearrangement joins TRBV7-6 to TRBJ2-2; D gene uncertain. CDR1 and CDR2 from the germline V gene are SGHVS and FNYEAQ. The germline V and J ends were trimmed by 5 bases and 4 bases, with 11 bases remaining between them. CDR3 length equals 14 residues. The CDR3 region is CASSLYSSTGELFF. CDR3 coding DNA: TGTGCCAGCAGCCTATATAGTAGCACCGGGGAGCTGTTTTTT.

This clone was seen a single time. V gene TRBV27 combines with J gene TRBJ2-6; D unclear. Germline V gene lookup returns CDR1 MNHEY and CDR2 SMNVEV (reference sequence). The CDR3 runs to 15 residues. The V and J ends lost 2 bases and 1 base respectively, with 6 bases between them. Here the CDR3 reads CASSLLVSGANVLTF. As DNA, the CDR3 is TGTGCCAGCAGTTTACTTGTATCTGGGGCCAACGTCCTGACTTTC. The complete variable domain, with remaining parts taken from reference TRBV27 and TRBJ2-6, reads EAQVTQNPRYLITVTGKKLTVTCSQNMNHEYMSWYRQDPGLGLRQIYYSMNVEVTDKGDVPEGYKVSRKEKRNFPLILESPSPNQTSLYFCASSLLVSGANVLTFGAGSRLTVL.